This T cell receptor beta chain was retrieved from a study of blood T cell repertoires in COVID-19. Produced via immunoSEQ multiplex PCR; TCRdb's table is partial and in-frame only. Among tens of thousands of clones listed, less than 80% were seen once. This clonotype originated in a human donor in a cohort sampled during active COVID-19. Sequenced material: peripheral blood.

CDR3 in amino acids: CASSYRPRDEKLFF. The CDR3 coding sequence is TGTGCCAGCAGTTATAGGCCGCGGGATGAAAAACTGTTTTTT. V usage is TRBV6-5 and J usage is TRBJ1-4; no clear D gene. The CDR3 loop spans 14 amino acids. Germline assignment: CDR1 MNHEY and CDR2 SVGAGI. The V end was cut by 3 bases, the J end by 6 bases, with 11 bases between.